This passage covers 20 T cell receptor beta chains from one sample sequenced in a study of T cell repertoires in cytomegalovirus infection. Using its own MiXCR run on the reads, TCRdb lists one record per CDR3 protein. The sample has roughly 100,000 distinct CDR3 sequences, 15% to 20% seen once. The material sequenced was PBMCs. The receptors were gathered from a human donor in good health (CMV status not recorded). Some clones in this sample may be carry-over from other donors' samples.

Many counts were recorded for this clonotype. J is TRBJ2-5 and V is TRBV4-2; 7 bases fit TRBD2. Germline-derived CDR1 and CDR2 are LGHNA and YNFKEQ. This CDR3 comprises 14 residues. V lost 0 bases to trimming and J lost 4 bases; unmatched junction nucleotides: 2. CDR3 residues: CASSQDQRGETQYF. CDR3 nucleotide sequence: TGTGCCAGCAGCCAAGATCAGCGGGGAGAGACCCAGTACTTC.

The chain links TRBV29-1 to TRBJ2-3, with D maybe TRBD2 (6 bases). V was cut by 4 bases and J by 4 bases, with 9 bases left in between. CDR1 and CDR2 from the germline V gene are SQVTM and ANQGSEA. The length of the CDR3 is 12 residues. The CDR3 sequence: CSVGRGADTQYF. The DNA for the CDR3 is TGCAGCGTTGGGCGGGGAGCAGATACGCAGTATTTT.

The CDR3 DNA reads TGTGCCAGCAGTTTATGGAGAGGGGGCAATCAGCCCCAGCATTTT. Protein sequence: CASSLWRGGNQPQHF. V usage is TRBV28 and J usage is TRBJ1-5; a possible D gene is TRBD1 (5 bases). The CDR3 sequence is 15 residues long. Germline V gene lookup returns CDR1 MDHEN and CDR2 SYDVKM. The ends were cut back, 0 bases at V and 2 bases at J, with 8 bases in the middle.

V gene TRBV28 combines with J gene TRBJ1-4; 9 positions match TRBD1. The V gene's germline CDR1 is MDHEN and CDR2 SYDVKM. The junction had 5 bases not matched to a gene; V was cut back by 5 bases and J by 7 bases. The CDR3 contains 14 residues. This CDR3 is CASSTGTGLEKLFF. In DNA, the CDR3 is TGTGCCAGCAGTACCGGGACAGGGCTTGAAAAACTGTTTTTT.

This clonotype occurred once. A read error may account for a junction end that differs from germline. The CDR3, as DNA: TGTGCCAACAGCTCCAGGGGGGGAAATACTGAAGCTTTCTTT. Translation: CANSSRGGNTEAFF. The J gene is TRBJ1-1, the V gene TRBV7-2; 7 bases fit TRBD1. CDR1 and CDR2 from the germline V gene are SGHTA and FQGNSA. The CDR3 loop spans 14 amino acids.

At least ten counts were recorded for this clonotype. The chain recombines TRBV7-2 with TRBJ2-7; TRBD2 is a possible D gene (6 bases). Germline V lookup: CDR1 SGHTA, CDR2 FQGNSA. The CDR3 length is 14 residues. Trimming removed 6 bases at V and 5 bases at J, with 17 bases between. The CDR3 nucleotides read TGTGCCAGCAGAGGGACCCGGGGGTCCCACGAGCAGTACTTC. Protein: CASRGTRGSHEQYF.

This rearrangement joins TRBV28 to TRBJ2-5; TRBD1 might be the D (5 bases). CDR3 size: 15 residues. V lost 4 bases, J lost 0 bases, and 12 bases lay in between. CDR1 and CDR2 from the germline V gene are MDHEN and SYDVKM. CDR3 nucleotides: TGTGCCAGCAGTTCCCACCAGGGCTACCAAGAGACCCAGTACTTC. This encodes CASSSHQGYQETQYF.

This clonotype has just a few counts. The gene calls are TRBV28 and TRBJ2-7; TRBD2 matches 8 bases. This CDR3 is 14 amino acids long. Trimming took 6 bases from V and 4 from J; bases not matched to a gene: 8. Germline V gene sequence: CDR1 MDHEN, CDR2 SYDVKM. CDR3 residues: CASSRGGSEYEQYF. For the CDR3, the DNA is TGTGCCAGCAGCCGGGGGGGGAGTGAGTACGAGCAGTACTTC.

The chain is built from TRBV5-1 and TRBJ2-1; 10 positions agree with TRBD2. There are 14 residues in the CDR3. The junction had 7 bases not matched to a gene; V was cut back by 5 bases and J by 8 bases. Looked up from germline, CDR1 is SGHRS and CDR2 is YFSETQ. In DNA form, the CDR3 reads TGCGCCAGCAGGCCTAGCGGGGGAAGCGATGAGCAGTTCTTC. Its translation is CASRPSGGSDEQFF.

In its sample, this clonotype was seen many times. This chain uses TRBV28 with TRBJ2-7, with no clear D. Germline CDR1 is MDHEN and CDR2 is SYDVKM. V was pared by 8 bases and J by 3 bases, with 8 bases between. The CDR3 runs 11 residues. The CDR3 sequence is CASVSDYEQYF. CDR3 DNA: TGTGCCAGCGTGTCCGACTACGAGCAGTACTTC.

Comment on this clonotype: It may be a read error: a sequence one base away is much more abundant. This chain joins TRBV7-4 and TRBJ2-3; possible D gene TRBD1, 5 bases. The CDR3 consists of 16 residues. Germline assignment: CDR1 SGHVT and CDR2 SQSDAQ. The V gene lost 6 bases and the J gene lost 6 bases, with 22 bases spanning the gap. CDR3: CASSFRQRQNGDTQYF. CDR3 in DNA: TGTGCCAGCAGTTTCAGACAGCGTCAAAATGGGGATACGCAGTATTTT.

This clonotype was seen many times. The gene calls are TRBV4-1 and TRBJ2-1, with 7 bases lining up with TRBD2. V was pared by 4 bases and J by 5 bases, with 11 bases of the junction left unmatched. The V gene's germline CDR1 is MGHRA and CDR2 YSYEKL. The length of the CDR3 is 16 residues. CDR3: CASSRYISGANNEQFF. The DNA of the CDR3 is TGCGCCAGCAGCCGGTACATAAGCGGGGCAAACAATGAGCAGTTCTTC.

The CDR3 bases are TGCAGCGCTGAGGCGACAGGGCGTGAGCAGTACTTC. Residues: CSAEATGREQYF. This chain connects TRBV29-1 to TRBJ2-7; TRBD1 matches 7 bases. The germline V gene has CDR1 SQVTM and CDR2 ANQGSEA. This CDR3 has 12 amino acids. V was pared by 7 bases and J by 7 bases, with 10 bases of the junction left unmatched.

This clonotype was observed many times. The chain employs TRBV15 and TRBJ2-2, with 9 bases that match TRBD2. Germline V CDR1 and CDR2: LNHNV, YYDKDF (reference sequence). Trimming cost V 6 bases and J 1 base; bases outside gene matches: 3. CDR3 length: 15 amino acids. This chain's CDR3 is CATRVAGENTGELFF. CDR3 DNA sequence: TGTGCCACCAGAGTAGCGGGGGAGAACACCGGGGAGCTGTTTTTT.

Worth noting for this clonotype: Given a much more abundant clone one base away, this may be a read error. J is TRBJ2-7 and V is TRBV7-8, with TRBD1 matching over 7 bases. Per germline, CDR1 SGHVS and CDR2 FQNEAQ. The CDR3 totals 14 residues. CDR3: CVSKLVQGRREQYF. For the CDR3, the DNA is TGTGTCAGCAAACTAGTACAGGGGCGGCGGGAGCAGTACTTC. The full variable domain, its missing parts supplied by reference TRBV7-8 and TRBJ2-7, is GAGVSQSPRYKVAKRGQDVALRCDPISGHVSLFWYQQALGQGPEFLTYFQNEAQLDKSGLPSDRFFAERPEGSVSTLKIQRTQQEDSAVYLCVSKLVQGRREQYFGPGTRLTVT.

The V and J genes are TRBV12-3 or TRBV12-4 and TRBJ1-4; D not certain. V shed 0 bases and J shed 5 bases, with 7 bases lying between them. The CDR3 spans 14 residues. Here the CDR3 DNA reads TGTGCCAGCAGTTTAGCAGTTTCCAATGAAAAACTGTTTTTT. This translates into CASSLAVSNEKLFF.

In this sample, this clonotype is hyperexpanded. This chain connects TRBV14 to TRBJ2-1; 10 bases fit TRBD2. The trim removed 5 bases at V and 0 bases at J, leaving 13 bases unmatched. The germline V gene has CDR1 SGHDN and CDR2 FVKESK. The CDR3 consists of 19 residues. The DNA for the CDR3 is TGTGCCAGCAGCAAGCGGGTAGCGGGGGGCCCGAGCTCCTACAATGAGCAGTTCTTC. Its translation is CASSKRVAGGPSSYNEQFF.

This clonotype showed up just a few times. The rearrangement links TRBV6-6 to TRBJ1-2; no reliable D call. The CDR3 is made up of 13 amino acids. Germline-derived CDR1 and CDR2 are MNHNY and SVGAGI (reference sequence). Trimming removed 8 bases from V and 3 bases from J, with 13 bases in between. Written as DNA, the CDR3 is TGTGCCAGCGCCCCGACGGAGCACTATGGCTACACCTTC. Protein product: CASAPTEHYGYTF.

This clonotype was recorded at least ten times. J is TRBJ2-5 and V is TRBV7-2; D call uncertain. V was trimmed by 1 base and J by 2 bases, leaving 14 bases between them. The CDR3 is 16 residues long. The germline CDR1 and CDR2 sequences are SGHTA and FQGNSA. The CDR3 DNA reads TGTGCCAGCAGCTTAGTGTACCCTAGGCGGCAAGAGACCCAGTACTTC. Its translation: CASSLVYPRRQETQYF.

The J gene is TRBJ2-7, the V gene TRBV6-1, with D perhaps given as TRBD1 or TRBD2 (5 bases each). This CDR3 is 13 amino acids long. V was pared by 10 bases and J by 0 bases, with 13 bases between. Germline CDR1 is MNHNS and CDR2 is SASEGT. This CDR3 reads CATRDLGSYEQYF. DNA for the CDR3: TGTGCCACACGGGACCTCGGCTCCTACGAGCAGTACTTC.